This T cell receptor (beta chain) was observed in a study of T cell responses to AZD1222 COVID-19 vaccine. The method was immunoSEQ multiplex PCR; TCRdb's version includes in-frame clones alone and lacks a portion of them. Among roughly 270,000 clones listed, about 94% were seen once. Between the trimmed V and J ends, which lost 7 bases and 2 bases, there was a span of 9 bases. Germline CDR1 is DFQATT and CDR2 is SNEGSKA (reference sequence). The CDR3 length is 11 residues. The study's findings and limits: Clonal diversity may have been underestimated, and the donors were mostly white British, with more females than males. Distributed over spike, vaccine-associated CD4 TCRs predominated at 160-218 and 743-854.

Comments on this clone: Antigen unknown.

Sequenced here: peripheral blood, sampled 28 days after the second AZD1222 dose. This clonotype originated in an adult who received the AZD1222 COVID-19 vaccine. V is TRBV20-1 and J is TRBJ2-7; D remains unclear. For the CDR3, the DNA is TGCAGTGGGGGTGCAACCTACGAGCAGTACTTC. It yields the protein CSGGATYEQYF.